This T cell receptor (beta chain) was captured by sequencing in a study of cytomegalovirus exposure and HLA in healthy donors. Study-wide points: Sequencing artifact likely explains a cluster of highly shared sequence variants. In a later analysis, compared with equally common non-associated chains, HLA-associated beta chains were more expanded.

Germline CDR1 and CDR2: ENHRY and SYGVKD. Losses at the gene ends were 7 bases for V and 8 bases for J; bases not matched to a gene: 8. This CDR3 has 14 residues. In nominal health when sampled, donors likely had unrecorded immune exposures nonetheless. 60 Vbeta and 13 Jbeta primers were used in PCR. The assay was immunoSEQ multiplex PCR, and TCRdb's table has in-frame clones only and misses some. The sample has some 110,000 clones; approximately 79% are singletons. Turning to this clone: What it binds is not known.

The clonotype originates from a man aged 60 to 69 in good health and CMV-seronegative. The specimen sequenced was PBMCs. This chain links TRBV10-3 with TRBJ1-4; 9 bases agree with TRBD1. As DNA, the CDR3 is TGTGCCATCAAAGCACCGGGACAGGGAGAAAAACTGTTTTTT. It translates to CAIKAPGQGEKLFF.